These 2 T cell receptor beta chains share one sample of origin, sequenced in a study of shared clonotypes between healthy human individuals. Produced via immunoSEQ multiplex PCR; TCRdb's table is partial and in-frame only. The sample lists almost 750,000 clones, over 55% occurring once. Source material: memory CD4+ T cells sorted from blood. Sample subset: CD45RA-negative fraction. The source of these receptors is a woman aged 30 to 39 in good health.

This chain uses TRBV5-1 with TRBJ2-7; tentative D call: TRBD1 (5 bases). Germline CDR1 is SGHRS and CDR2 is YFSETQ. The CDR3 runs 13 residues. The V end was cut by 0 bases, the J end by 7 bases, with 11 bases between. Written as DNA, the CDR3 is TGCGCCAGCAGCTTGGCCAGGGCGTGGGAGCAGTACTTC. Translating gives CASSLARAWEQYF.

J is TRBJ2-7 and V is TRBV4-2; a weak D match, TRBD1 (6 bases). V lost 3 bases to trimming and J lost 4 bases, with 10 bases between them. The germline V gene has CDR1 LGHNA and CDR2 YNFKEQ. This CDR3 contains 13 residues. The chain's CDR3 is CASSQPGEYEQYF. CDR3 sequence (DNA): TGTGCCAGCAGCCAGCCAGGGGAATACGAGCAGTACTTC.